The rows below give T cell receptor beta chains drawn from one sample of a study of vaccination effects on CD4 cells after COVID-19. For these TCRs, the target antigens are not known. TCRdb keeps only in-frame clones here, not all; method: immunoSEQ multiplex PCR. The sample lists approximately 23,000 clones, around 62% occurring once. Sequencing used CD4+ T cells from PBMCs cultured with HCoV-NL63 spike peptides, obtained before COVID-19 vaccination. These receptor sequences come from a human donor who received a COVID-19 vaccine. Both conserved end residues are part of each CDR3. The order of the fields is D gene, V gene, J gene, clone size, CDR3 protein, CDR3 DNA. A D gene is named only where the DNA matches it firmly. The size field is filled for only some rows; it gives once, few, many or a size class.

>-|TRBV5-1|TRBJ1-5|-
CASSPEGNQPQHF
TGCGCCAGCAGCCCGGAAGGTAATCAGCCCCAGCATTTT
>-|TRBV10-3|TRBJ2-7|-
CAISESPGGGEQYF
TGTGCCATCAGTGAGTCGCCAGGGGGGGGAGAGCAGTACTTC
>-|TRBV27|TRBJ1-1|-
CASSLGASNTEAFF
TGTGCCAGCAGTTTAGGGGCGTCGAACACTGAAGCTTTCTTT
>-|TRBV5-1|TRBJ2-1|-
CASSLGWQGYNEQFF
TGCGCCAGCAGCTTGGGTTGGCAGGGCTACAATGAGCAGTTCTTC
>-|TRBV19|TRBJ1-1|-
CASSPWGTYTEAFF
TGTGCCAGTAGTCCCTGGGGGACTTACACTGAAGCTTTCTTT
>TRBD2|TRBV19|TRBJ2-1|once
CASSMGREYNEQFF
TGTGCCAGTAGTATGGGGCGGGAGTACAATGAGCAGTTCTTC
>-|TRBV6-1|TRBJ2-7|once
CASSEERGRAYEQYF
TGTGCCAGCAGTGAAGAGAGGGGACGGGCCTACGAGCAGTACTTC
>-|TRBV19|TRBJ1-3|-
CASSSVDNGGNTIYF
TGTGCCAGTAGTAGCGTTGACAATGGGGGAAACACCATATATTTT
>-|TRBV12-2|TRBJ2-1|-
CASRGSGRAAYNEQFF
TGTGCAAGTCGCGGTAGCGGGAGGGCCGCCTACAATGAGCAGTTCTTC
>TRBD1|TRBV25-1|TRBJ1-2|once
CASSRNPGQGANGYTF
TGTGCCAGCAGTCGCAACCCGGGACAGGGGGCTAACGGCTACACCTTC
>TRBD1|TRBV19|TRBJ2-3|-
CASRGQGGTDTQYF
TGTGCCAGTAGAGGACAGGGTGGCACAGATACGCAGTATTTT
>-|TRBV2|TRBJ1-1|-
CASRIAGENTEAFF
TGTGCCAGCAGGATAGCAGGGGAGAACACTGAAGCTTTCTTT
>-|TRBV9|TRBJ1-3|-
CASSPSVGVRSSGNTIYF
TGTGCCAGCAGCCCCTCAGTAGGGGTTCGGTCCTCTGGAAACACCATATATTTT
>TRBD1|TRBV7-2|TRBJ2-5|-
CASSFPGGETQYF
TGTGCCAGCAGCTTCCCAGGGGGAGAGACCCAGTACTTC
>-|TRBV2|TRBJ1-5|-
CASSSGGARQPQHF
TGTGCCAGCAGTTCCGGGGGGGCCCGTCAGCCCCAGCATTTT
>TRBD2|TRBV19|TRBJ2-2|-
CASSSRGAGELFF
TGTGCCAGTAGTTCCCGGGGGGCCGGGGAGCTGTTTTTT
>TRBD2|TRBV5-1|TRBJ2-7|-
CASSSSGTSGEQYF
TGCGCCAGCAGCTCCTCCGGGACTAGTGGCGAGCAGTACTTC
>TRBD2|TRBV7-9|TRBJ2-5|-
CASSLGTSGSLRETQYF
TGTGCCAGCAGCTTAGGGACTAGCGGGAGCCTCCGGGAGACCCAGTACTTC
>-|TRBV6-1|TRBJ1-1|-
CASSDRRQEAFF
TGTGCCAGCAGTGACCGACGACAGGAAGCTTTCTTT
>-|TRBV6-1|TRBJ1-1|-
CASSEGGESTEAFF
TGTGCCAGCAGTGAAGGGGGCGAGAGCACTGAAGCTTTCTTT
>-|TRBV9|TRBJ2-3|-
CASSVSPGTDTQYF
TGTGCCAGCAGCGTATCTCCGGGGACAGATACGCAGTATTTT
>-|TRBV6-1|TRBJ2-7|-
CASSESGTYEQYF
TGTGCCAGCAGTGAGTCGGGCACCTACGAGCAGTACTTC
>TRBD1|TRBV6-5|TRBJ2-6|few
CASSSKQGAGANVLTF
TGTGCCAGCAGTTCCAAACAGGGGGCTGGGGCCAACGTCCTGACTTTC
>-|TRBV6-5|TRBJ1-1|-
CASKLTGLDTEAFF
TGTGCCAGCAAACTCACAGGGCTTGACACTGAAGCTTTCTTT
>TRBD1|TRBV5-1|TRBJ1-1|-
CASSFSQGGTEAFF
TGCGCCAGCAGCTTCAGTCAGGGGGGAACTGAAGCTTTCTTT
>-|TRBV21-1|TRBJ1-1|once
CARQGYDTEAFF
TGTGCCAGACAGGGTTATGACACTGAAGCTTTCTTT
>TRBD1|TRBV19|TRBJ2-5|-
CASSITGQPQETQYF
TGTGCCAGTAGTATAACGGGACAGCCACAAGAGACCCAGTACTTC
>-|TRBV7-8|TRBJ1-5|-
CASSLARGDNWYNQPQHF
TGTGCCAGCAGCTTAGCCAGAGGAGACAACTGGTACAATCAGCCCCAGCATTTT
>-|TRBV5-5|TRBJ1-5|-
CASSSEGGYGPAAQHF
TGTGCCAGCAGCTCGGAGGGTGGCTACGGCCCAGCGGCCCAGCATTTT
>-|TRBV25-1|TRBJ1-3|medium-sized
CASSELAGANSGNTIYF
TGTGCCAGCAGTGAATTGGCAGGGGCCAACTCTGGAAACACCATATATTTT
>-|TRBV10-1|TRBJ2-3|-
CASTSQGTDTQYF
TGCGCCAGTACATCCCAGGGCACAGATACGCAGTATTTT
>-|TRBV19|TRBJ1-1|few
CASTYGRYTEAFF
TGTGCCAGTACCTACGGACGTTACACTGAAGCTTTCTTT
>-|TRBV19|TRBJ2-7|-
CASTPRGDSYEQYF
TGTGCCAGTACCCCTAGGGGGGACTCCTACGAGCAGTACTTC
>-|TRBV18|TRBJ1-1|few
CASSPTVGLSEAFF
TGTGCCAGCTCACCGACTGTAGGCCTCTCCGAAGCTTTCTTT
>-|TRBV7-9|TRBJ1-1|-
CASSLAMVAFF
TGTGCCAGCAGCTTAGCAATGGTCGCTTTCTTT
>-|TRBV12-5|TRBJ1-1|few
CASGFNGLVRGYNTEAFF
TGTGCTAGTGGTTTTAATGGGCTAGTCAGGGGATATAACACTGAAGCTTTCTTT
>-|TRBV6-5|TRBJ2-7|-
CASSYVRGFNHEQYF
TGTGCCAGCAGTTACGTCAGGGGTTTTAACCACGAGCAGTACTTC
>TRBD1|TRBV6-1|TRBJ2-5|-
CASSELGTGETQYF
TGTGCCAGCAGTGAACTGGGGACAGGGGAGACCCAGTACTTC
>-|TRBV12-3/TRBV12-4|TRBJ1-2|-
CASSLQYYGYTF
TGTGCCAGCAGCCTACAATACTATGGCTACACCTTC
>TRBD2|TRBV11-2|TRBJ2-7|-
CASSLSAGAYEQYF
TGTGCCAGCAGCTTGAGTGCGGGGGCCTACGAGCAGTACTTC
>-|TRBV5-1|TRBJ2-6|-
CASSHRGSRGSGANVLTF
TGCGCCAGCAGCCATAGGGGATCGAGGGGATCTGGGGCCAACGTCCTGACTTTC
>-|TRBV18|TRBJ2-2|-
CASSPVEQTFANTGELFF
TGTGCCAGCTCACCAGTAGAGCAGACGTTCGCGAACACCGGGGAGCTGTTTTTT
>-|TRBV11-2|TRBJ1-2|-
CASSLAGFYGYTF
TGTGCCAGCAGCTTAGCCGGGTTCTATGGCTACACCTTC
>-|TRBV6-5|TRBJ1-2|-
CASNPRGLGYTF
TGTGCCAGCAATCCCAGGGGACTCGGCTACACCTTC
>-|TRBV7-9|TRBJ1-1|-
CASSLTTVNTEAFF
TGTGCCAGCAGCCTAACGACGGTGAACACTGAAGCTTTCTTT
>TRBD2|TRBV11-2|TRBJ2-5|-
CASSLAPGGSQETQYF
TGTGCCAGCAGCTTAGCTCCGGGAGGTAGCCAAGAGACCCAGTACTTC
>TRBD1|TRBV19|TRBJ1-6|-
CASTPGQGRGWNSPLHF
TGTGCCAGTACCCCGGGACAGGGTAGAGGGTGGAATTCACCCCTCCACTTT